This entry features one T cell receptor (beta chain) sequence. Which antigen it targets is not known. Within one base of it there is no much larger clone, and no base qualities were kept. To sequence the TCRbeta CDR3 region, genomic DNA was isolated from the sorted cells. TCRbeta CDR3 regions were sequenced using the immunoSEQ Assay. TCRdb limited this immuneACCESS table to in-frame rearrangements with V and J called. A share of clones is missing; checked studies link under half to unresolved V genes, and the rest is unexplained. The sample data list approximately 58,000 clones, and around 90% of these were observed just once. Roughly 13% of the sample is held by the ten biggest clonotypes. These data are taken from a study of OX40 agonist ivuxolimab in advanced cancers. Turning to the overall study: Ivuxolimab was a fully human IgG2 agonistic monoclonal antibody targeting the costimulatory receptor OX40 (CD134). Prior anti-PD-1, anti-PD-L1 or anti-CTLA-4 therapy was permitted, and checkpoint inhibitors had been received by roughly 40% of dose-escalation patients. Of the roughly 54 patients in dose escalation, approximately 20 had hepatocellular carcinoma, around 15 had melanoma, 9 had renal cell carcinoma and 9 had head and neck cancer. Peripheral TCRbeta sequencing aimed to test whether ivuxolimab altered TCR sequence diversity and caused clonal T-cell expansion. Intravenous ivuxolimab was administered to patients every 2 weeks at six dose levels: 0.01, 0.1, 0.3, 1.5, 3 and 10 mg/kg. Partial responses occurred in three dose-escalation patients: two with cutaneous melanoma and one with hepatocellular carcinoma. In the dose-escalation cohort, around four fifths of patients were male, and the mean age was roughly 60 years with a range of about 20 to 79. The paper covers the monotherapy dose-escalation part of the phase I ivuxolimab trial, which included N ≈ 50 patients. The paper's findings and limits, for the study overall: Clonal expansion of both CD4+ and CD8+ blood T cells was observed from baseline to week 6 at doses 0.1 to 3.0 mg/kg. After ivuxolimab, expanded clones were on average more numerous among CD8+ T cells than among CD4+ T cells. Low levels of normalized T-cell clonal expansion were also seen in some patients who did not respond. The antigen specificity of the peripheral T cells that underwent clonal expansion was not determined. In the 0.1-3.0 mg/kg groups, partial responders were among the patients with the lowest normalized peripheral clonal expansion, particularly in CD8+ T cells.

The trial excluded patients who had a history of autoimmune disease or who were on systemic immunosuppression. Peripheral blood for TCR sequencing was drawn from every dose cohort at baseline, at cycle 4 day 1 and at cycle 7 day 1. The samples were drawn from a first-in-human, open-label, multicenter phase I dose-escalation trial of ivuxolimab. Adults with locally advanced or metastatic head and neck squamous cell, hepatocellular, melanoma or renal cell carcinoma were enrolled in the trial. CD4+ and CD8+ T cells were sorted separately from peripheral blood before TCR sequencing. From the cysteine up to the phenylalanine, the CDR3 has a length of 16 residues. Just CDR3 DNA is preserved here, 48 bases in frame from base 1. According to the germline V gene, CDR1 reads SGDLS and CDR2 reads YYNGEE. Deletion took 3 bases off V and 3 bases off J, with a span of 15 bases between the germline ends.

The sequence derives from an adult with an advanced solid tumor such as melanoma, head and neck, liver or kidney cancer. The starting material was CD4+ or CD8+ T cells sorted from blood, obtained in a trial of the OX40 agonist ivuxolimab. The chain is assembled from TRBV9 and TRBJ2-2; the D gene assignment is ambiguous. The CDR3 corresponds to CASSAWIKSDTGELFF. In nucleotides, the sequence is TGTGCCAGCAGCGCCTGGATAAAATCGGACACCGGGGAGCTGTTTTTT.